This paragraph covers one T cell receptor (beta chain) sequence. No antigen is known for it. This entry belongs to a study of cytomegalovirus exposure and HLA in healthy donors. The germline gives CDR1 SGHRS, CDR2 YFSETQ. V gave up 0 bases and J gave up 5 bases, with 8 bases separating them. This CDR3 contains 13 residues. The study ran its PCR with 60 Vbeta and 13 Jbeta primers. The table came from immunoSEQ multiplex PCR; TCRdb's copy has only in-frame clones and leaves some out. The sample contains approximately 170,000 clones, around 73% of which appear only once. Study observations and caveats: Previous analysis showed most TCR beta V segments were productive about 90% or about 30% of the time. Looking again later, the authors saw that most CMV-associated TCR beta chains seemed HLA-restricted.

Specimen: PBMCs. The chain recombines TRBV5-1 with TRBJ2-5; a weak D match, TRBD1 (5 bases). The TCR originated in a woman under 30 in good health and CMV-seropositive. The CDR3 is CASSLGQMETQYF. The DNA for the CDR3 is TGCGCCAGCAGCTTGGGACAGATGGAGACCCAGTACTTC.